This T cell receptor beta chain appears in the sequencing data of a study of shared clonotypes between healthy human individuals. On this clone: Its antigen is not known.

The run depth of the assay was deep. The table came from immunoSEQ multiplex PCR; TCRdb's copy has only in-frame clones and leaves some out. The sample lists some 2 million clones; over 85% were seen once. Study outcomes and limitations: Estimated richness values were generally larger in naive subsets than in memory subsets.

In germline, CDR1 is MNHEY, CDR2 SVGAGI. After removal of 1 base from V and 7 bases from J, the junction contained 6 bases not matched to a gene. The CDR3 consists of 16 residues. The sequence came from a man younger than 35 in good health. This chain links TRBV6-5 with TRBJ1-4; 10 bases fit TRBD1. The sequenced material came from naive CD4+ T cells sorted from blood. Subset reported: CD45RA+ positively selected. The CDR3 reads CASSYFTGTGVEKLFF. CDR3 DNA: TGTGCCAGCAGTTACTTTACCGGGACAGGGGTTGAAAAACTGTTTTTT.